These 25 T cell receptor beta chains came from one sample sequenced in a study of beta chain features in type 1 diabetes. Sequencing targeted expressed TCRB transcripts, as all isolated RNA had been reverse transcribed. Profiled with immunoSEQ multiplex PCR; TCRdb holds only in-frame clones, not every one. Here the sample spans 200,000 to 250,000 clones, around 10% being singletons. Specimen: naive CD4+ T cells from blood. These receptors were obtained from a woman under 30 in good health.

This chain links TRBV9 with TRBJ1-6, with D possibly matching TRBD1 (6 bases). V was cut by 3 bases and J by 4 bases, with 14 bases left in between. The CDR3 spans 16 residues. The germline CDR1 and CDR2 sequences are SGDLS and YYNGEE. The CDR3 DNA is TGTGCCAGCAGCGGGACAGCGAACGCATATAATTCACCCCTCCACTTT. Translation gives CASSGTANAYNSPLHF.

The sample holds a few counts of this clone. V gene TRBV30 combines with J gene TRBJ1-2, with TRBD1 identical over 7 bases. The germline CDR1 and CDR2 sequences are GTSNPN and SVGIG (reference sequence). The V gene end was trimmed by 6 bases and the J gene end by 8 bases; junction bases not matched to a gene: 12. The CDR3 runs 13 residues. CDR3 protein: CACRRQGTGGYTF. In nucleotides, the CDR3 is TGTGCCTGCCGTCGACAGGGTACGGGCGGCTACACCTTC.

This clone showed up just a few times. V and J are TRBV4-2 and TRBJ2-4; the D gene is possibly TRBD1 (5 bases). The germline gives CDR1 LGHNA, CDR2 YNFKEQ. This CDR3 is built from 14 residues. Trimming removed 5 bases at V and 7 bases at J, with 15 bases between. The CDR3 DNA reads TGTGCCAGCAGCGTCACAGGACGTGATAACATTCAGTACTTC. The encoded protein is CASSVTGRDNIQYF.

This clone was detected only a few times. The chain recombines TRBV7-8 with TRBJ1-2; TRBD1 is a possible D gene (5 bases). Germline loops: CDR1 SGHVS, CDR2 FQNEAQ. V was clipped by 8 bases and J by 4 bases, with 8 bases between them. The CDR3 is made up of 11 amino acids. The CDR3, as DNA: TGTGCCAGCGCAGGGATCTATGGCTACACCTTC. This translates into CASAGIYGYTF.

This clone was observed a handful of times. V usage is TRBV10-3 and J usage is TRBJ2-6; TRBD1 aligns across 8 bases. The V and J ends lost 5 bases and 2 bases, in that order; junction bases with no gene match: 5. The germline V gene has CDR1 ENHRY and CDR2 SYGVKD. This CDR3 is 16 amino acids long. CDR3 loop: CAISTPDRAGANVLTF. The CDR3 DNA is TGTGCCATCAGTACCCCGGACAGGGCTGGGGCCAACGTCCTGACTTTC.

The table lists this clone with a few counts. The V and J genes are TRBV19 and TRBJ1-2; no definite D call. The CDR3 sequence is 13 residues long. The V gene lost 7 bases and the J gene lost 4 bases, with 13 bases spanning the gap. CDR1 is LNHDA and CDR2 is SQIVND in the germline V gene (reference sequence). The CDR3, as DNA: TGTGCCAGTATGGCAGGACTCGGCTATGGCTACACCTTC. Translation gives CASMAGLGYGYTF.

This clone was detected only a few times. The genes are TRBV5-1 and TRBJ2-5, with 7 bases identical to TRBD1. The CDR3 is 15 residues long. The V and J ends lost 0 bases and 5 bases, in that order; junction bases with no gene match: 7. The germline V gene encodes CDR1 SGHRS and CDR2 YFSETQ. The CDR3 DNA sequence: TGCGCCAGCAGCTTGGCCGGACAGGAGGTGGAGACCCAGTACTTC. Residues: CASSLAGQEVETQYF.

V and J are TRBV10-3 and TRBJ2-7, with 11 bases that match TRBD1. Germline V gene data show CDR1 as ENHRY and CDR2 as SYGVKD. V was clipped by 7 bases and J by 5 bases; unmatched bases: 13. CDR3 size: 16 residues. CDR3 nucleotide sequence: TGTGCCATCATGCCCTCGGGGGGACAGGGGGGCCACGAGCAGTACTTC. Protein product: CAIMPSGGQGGHEQYF.

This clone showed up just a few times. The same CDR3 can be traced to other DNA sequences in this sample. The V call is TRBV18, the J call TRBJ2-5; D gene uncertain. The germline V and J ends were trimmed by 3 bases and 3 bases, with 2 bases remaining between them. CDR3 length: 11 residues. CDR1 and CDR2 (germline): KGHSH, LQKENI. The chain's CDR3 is CASSPKETQYF. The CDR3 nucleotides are TGTGCCAGCTCACCCAAAGAGACCCAGTACTTC.

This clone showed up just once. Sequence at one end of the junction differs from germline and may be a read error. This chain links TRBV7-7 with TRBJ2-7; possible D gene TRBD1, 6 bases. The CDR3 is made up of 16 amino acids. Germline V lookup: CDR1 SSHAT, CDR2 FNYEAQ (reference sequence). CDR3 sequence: CASSLALQGGFYEQYF. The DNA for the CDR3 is TGTGCTAGCAGCTTAGCTTTACAGGGTGGATTCTACGAGCAGTACTTC.

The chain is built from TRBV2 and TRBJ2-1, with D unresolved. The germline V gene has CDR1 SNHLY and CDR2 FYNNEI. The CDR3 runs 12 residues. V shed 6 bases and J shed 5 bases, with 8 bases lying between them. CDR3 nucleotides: TGTGCCAGCAGCGTGGCGGACAATGAGCAGTTCTTC. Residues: CASSVADNEQFF.

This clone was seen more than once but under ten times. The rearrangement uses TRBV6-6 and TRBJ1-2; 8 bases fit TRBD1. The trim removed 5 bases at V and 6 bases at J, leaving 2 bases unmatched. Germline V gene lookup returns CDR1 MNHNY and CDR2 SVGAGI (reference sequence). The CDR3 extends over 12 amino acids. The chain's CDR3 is CASSGQGHGYTF. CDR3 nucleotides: TGTGCCAGCAGTGGACAGGGCCATGGCTACACCTTC.

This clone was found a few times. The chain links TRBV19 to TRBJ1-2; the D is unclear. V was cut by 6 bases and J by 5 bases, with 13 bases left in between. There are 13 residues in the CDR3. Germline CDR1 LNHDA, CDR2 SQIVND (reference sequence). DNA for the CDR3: TGTGCCAGTAGCCCTACCGGTGTGTATGGCTACACCTTC. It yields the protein CASSPTGVYGYTF.

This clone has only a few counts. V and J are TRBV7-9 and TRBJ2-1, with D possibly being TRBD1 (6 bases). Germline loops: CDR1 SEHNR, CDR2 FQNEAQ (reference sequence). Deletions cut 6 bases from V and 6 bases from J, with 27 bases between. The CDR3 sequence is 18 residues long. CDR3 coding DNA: TGTGCCAGCAGTCTTTTATTAGGAATGGGCAGGGGTGGCAATGAGCAGTTCTTC. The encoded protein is CASSLLLGMGRGGNEQFF.

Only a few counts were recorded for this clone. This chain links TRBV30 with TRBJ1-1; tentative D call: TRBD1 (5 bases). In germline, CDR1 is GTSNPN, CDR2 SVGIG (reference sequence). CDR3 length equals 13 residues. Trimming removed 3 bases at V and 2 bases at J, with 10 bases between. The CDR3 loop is CAWRRQGNTEAFF. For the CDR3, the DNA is TGTGCCTGGAGAAGGCAGGGAAACACTGAAGCTTTCTTT.

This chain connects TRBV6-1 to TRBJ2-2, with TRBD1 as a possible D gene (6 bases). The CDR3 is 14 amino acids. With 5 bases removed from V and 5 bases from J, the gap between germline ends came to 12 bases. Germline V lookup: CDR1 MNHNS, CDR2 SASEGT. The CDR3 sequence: CASSTGPTTGELFF. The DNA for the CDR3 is TGTGCCAGCAGTACAGGGCCCACGACCGGGGAGCTGTTTTTT.

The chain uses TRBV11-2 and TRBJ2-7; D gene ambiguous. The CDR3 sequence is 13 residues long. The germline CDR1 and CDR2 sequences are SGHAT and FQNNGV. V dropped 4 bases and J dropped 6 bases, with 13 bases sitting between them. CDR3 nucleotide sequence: TGTGCCAGCAGCTATCCGGGTGCCTCCGAGCAGTACTTC. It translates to CASSYPGASEQYF.

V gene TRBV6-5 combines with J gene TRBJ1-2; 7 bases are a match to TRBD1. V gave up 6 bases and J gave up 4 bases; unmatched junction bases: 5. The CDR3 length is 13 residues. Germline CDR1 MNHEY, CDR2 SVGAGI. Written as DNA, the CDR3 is TGTGCCAGCAGAGACAGGGTGGCCTATGGCTACACCTTC. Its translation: CASRDRVAYGYTF.

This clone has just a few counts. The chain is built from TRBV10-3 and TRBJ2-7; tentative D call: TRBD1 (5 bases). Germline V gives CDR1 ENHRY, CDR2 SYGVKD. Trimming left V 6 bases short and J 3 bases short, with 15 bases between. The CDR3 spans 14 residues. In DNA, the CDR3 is TGTGCCATCAGCTCAGGGTCTTCACGCTACGAGCAGTACTTC. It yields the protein CAISSGSSRYEQYF.

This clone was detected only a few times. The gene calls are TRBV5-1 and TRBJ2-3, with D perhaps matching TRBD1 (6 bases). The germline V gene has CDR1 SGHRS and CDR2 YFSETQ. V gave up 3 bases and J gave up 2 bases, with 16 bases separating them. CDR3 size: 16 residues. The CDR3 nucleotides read TGCGCCAGCAGCTCCGGACAGTTACTGGACACAGATACGCAGTATTTT. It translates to CASSSGQLLDTDTQYF.

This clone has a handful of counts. CDR3 coding DNA: TGTGCCAGCAGTCCCCTGGCGGGGAGGAGCTCCTACGAGCAGTACTTC. It codes for CASSPLAGRSSYEQYF. The chain employs TRBV28 and TRBJ2-7; D is perhaps TRBD2 (6 bases). Trimming left V 5 bases short and J 0 bases short, with 17 bases between. The CDR3 runs to 16 residues. The germline V gene has CDR1 MDHEN and CDR2 SYDVKM.

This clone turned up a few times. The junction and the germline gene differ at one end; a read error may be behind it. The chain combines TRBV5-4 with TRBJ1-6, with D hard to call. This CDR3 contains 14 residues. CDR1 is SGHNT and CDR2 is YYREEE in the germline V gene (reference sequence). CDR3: CASSLDSHNSPLHF. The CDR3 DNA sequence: TGTGCCAGCAGCTTGGACTCCCATAATTCACCCCTCCACTTT.

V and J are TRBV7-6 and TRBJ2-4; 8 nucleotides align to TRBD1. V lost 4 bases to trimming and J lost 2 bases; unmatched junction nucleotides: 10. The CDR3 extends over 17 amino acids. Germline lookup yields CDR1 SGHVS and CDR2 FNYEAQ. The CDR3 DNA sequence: TGTGCCAGCAGCTCAGCAAGGACAGGGAGAACCAAAAACATTCAGTACTTC. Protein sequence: CASSSARTGRTKNIQYF.

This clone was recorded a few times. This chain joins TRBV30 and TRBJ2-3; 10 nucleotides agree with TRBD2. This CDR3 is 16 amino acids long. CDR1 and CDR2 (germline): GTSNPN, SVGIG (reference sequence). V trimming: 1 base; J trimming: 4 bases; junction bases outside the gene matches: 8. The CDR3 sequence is CAWSAVTSGLSDTQYF. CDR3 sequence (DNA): TGTGCCTGGAGTGCGGTGACTAGCGGGTTATCAGATACGCAGTATTTT. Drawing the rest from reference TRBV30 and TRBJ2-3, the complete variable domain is SQTIHQWPATLVQPVGSPLSLECTVEGTSNPNLYWYRQAAGRGLQLLFYSVGIGQISSEVPQNLSASRPQDRQFILSSKKLLLSDSGFYLCAWSAVTSGLSDTQYFGPGTRLTVL.

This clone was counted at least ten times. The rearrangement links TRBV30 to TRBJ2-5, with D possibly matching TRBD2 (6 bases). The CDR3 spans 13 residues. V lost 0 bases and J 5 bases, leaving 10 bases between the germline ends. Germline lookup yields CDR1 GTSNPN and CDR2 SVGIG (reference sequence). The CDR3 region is CAWSVGRGETQYF. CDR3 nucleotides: TGTGCCTGGAGTGTCGGTCGGGGGGAGACCCAGTACTTC.